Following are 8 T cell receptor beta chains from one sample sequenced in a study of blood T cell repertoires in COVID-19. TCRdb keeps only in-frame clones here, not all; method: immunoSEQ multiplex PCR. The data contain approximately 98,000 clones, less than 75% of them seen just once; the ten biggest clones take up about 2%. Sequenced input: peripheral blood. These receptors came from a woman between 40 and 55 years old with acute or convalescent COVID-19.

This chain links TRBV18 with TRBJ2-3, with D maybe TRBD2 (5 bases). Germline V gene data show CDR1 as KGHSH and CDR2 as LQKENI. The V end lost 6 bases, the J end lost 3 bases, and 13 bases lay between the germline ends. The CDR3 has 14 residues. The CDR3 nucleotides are TGTGCCAGCTCTCCCGGGATGACAACAGATACGCAGTATTTT. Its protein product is CASSPGMTTDTQYF.

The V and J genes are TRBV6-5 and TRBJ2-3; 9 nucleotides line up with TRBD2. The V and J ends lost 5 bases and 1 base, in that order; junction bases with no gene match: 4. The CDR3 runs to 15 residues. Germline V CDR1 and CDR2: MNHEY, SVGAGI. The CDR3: CASSLGLARTDTQYF. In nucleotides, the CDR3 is TGTGCCAGCAGTCTGGGACTAGCTCGCACAGATACGCAGTATTTT.

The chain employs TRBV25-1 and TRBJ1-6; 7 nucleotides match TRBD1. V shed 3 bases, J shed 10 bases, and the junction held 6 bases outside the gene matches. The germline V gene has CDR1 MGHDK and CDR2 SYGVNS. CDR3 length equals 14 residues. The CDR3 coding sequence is TGTGCCAGCAGTGAGGAGGGGGCTTGGTCACCCCTCCACTTT. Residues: CASSEEGAWSPLHF.

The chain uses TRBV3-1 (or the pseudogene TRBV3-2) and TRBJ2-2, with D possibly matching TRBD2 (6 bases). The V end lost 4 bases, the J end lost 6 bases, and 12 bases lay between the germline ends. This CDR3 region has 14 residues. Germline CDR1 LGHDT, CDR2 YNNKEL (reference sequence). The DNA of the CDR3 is TGTGCCAGCAGCCGCGCGGGGTTCGCCGGGGAGCTGTTTTTT. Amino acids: CASSRAGFAGELFF.

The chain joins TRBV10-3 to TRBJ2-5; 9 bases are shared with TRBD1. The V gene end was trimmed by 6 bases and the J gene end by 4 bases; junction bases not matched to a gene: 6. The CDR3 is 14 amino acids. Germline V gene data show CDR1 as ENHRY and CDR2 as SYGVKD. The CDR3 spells CAIRGTGPLETQYF. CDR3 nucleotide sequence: TGTGCCATCAGGGGGACAGGGCCTCTAGAGACCCAGTACTTC.

Here the CDR3 reads CASSPQEFQETQYF. As DNA, the CDR3 is TGTGCCAGCAGCCCACAGGAGTTCCAAGAGACCCAGTACTTC. The chain recombines TRBV5-6 with TRBJ2-5, with a weak D call TRBD1 (5 bases). The CDR3 sequence is 14 residues long. Germline V gives CDR1 SGHDT, CDR2 YYEEEE. With 4 bases removed from V and 1 base from J, the gap between germline ends came to 11 bases.

This CDR3 reads CATSDTGIPDTQYF. CDR3 nucleotides: TGTGCCACCAGTGACACAGGGATTCCAGATACGCAGTATTTT. This chain joins TRBV24-1 and TRBJ2-3, with D possibly matching TRBD1 (6 bases). The CDR3 spans 14 residues. CDR1 and CDR2 from the germline V gene are KGHDR and SFDVKD. V lost 4 bases to trimming and J lost 4 bases, with 11 bases between them.

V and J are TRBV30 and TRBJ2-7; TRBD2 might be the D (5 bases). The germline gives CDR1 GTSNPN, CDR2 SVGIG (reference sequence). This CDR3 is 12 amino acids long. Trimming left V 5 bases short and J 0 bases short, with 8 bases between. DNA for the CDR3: TGTGCCTGGGATAGCGCCTCCTACGAGCAGTACTTC. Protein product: CAWDSASYEQYF.